A selection of T cell receptor beta chains follows, all from one sample in a study of T cell changes during pregnancy in multiple sclerosis. Generated by immunoSEQ multiplex PCR, the TCRdb table keeps only in-frame clones and is missing some. The sample lists some 40,000 clones; 80% to 90% were seen once. Sequenced material: CD4+ T cells from peripheral blood mononuclear cells, taken in the first trimester of pregnancy. The receptors originated from a female donor with multiple sclerosis, enrolled in a pregnancy study. Each CDR3 is given with its conserved first and last residue. Each record gives: J gene, clone size, D gene, V gene, CDR3 protein, CDR3 DNA. D genes are given only for firm matches. Clone size is not always given. Where it is, it says once, few, many or a class for expanded clones.

j_gene: TRBJ2-3; abundance: once; d_gene: TRBD2; v_gene: TRBV18; CDR3aa: CASSGLRDYDTQYF; CDR3nt: TGTGCCAGCTCAGGGCTCCGGGACTATGATACGCAGTATTTT
j_gene: TRBJ2-1; abundance: -; d_gene: -; v_gene: TRBV7-3; CDR3aa: CASSPNPGGYNEQFF; CDR3nt: TGTGCCAGCAGTCCGAATCCCGGGGGCTACAATGAGCAGTTCTTC
j_gene: TRBJ1-1; abundance: -; d_gene: -; v_gene: TRBV25-1; CDR3aa: CASRRADLLNTEAFF; CDR3nt: TGTGCCAGCAGGAGGGCAGACCTCTTGAACACTGAAGCTTTCTTT
j_gene: TRBJ1-5; abundance: -; d_gene: TRBD1; v_gene: TRBV5-8; CDR3aa: CASSAGQVTNQPQHF; CDR3nt: TGTGCCAGCAGCGCGGGACAGGTCACCAATCAGCCCCAGCATTTT
j_gene: TRBJ1-5; abundance: once; d_gene: -; v_gene: TRBV18; CDR3aa: CASSAAGNQPQHF; CDR3nt: TGTGCCAGCTCGGCGGCGGGCAATCAGCCCCAGCATTTT
j_gene: TRBJ1-1; abundance: -; d_gene: TRBD1; v_gene: TRBV7-2; CDR3aa: CASSPGTGRPYTEAFF; CDR3nt: TGTGCCAGCAGCCCAGGGACAGGGCGCCCCTACACTGAAGCTTTCTTT
j_gene: TRBJ1-2; abundance: once; d_gene: TRBD1; v_gene: TRBV5-6; CDR3aa: CASREPGTGYGYTF; CDR3nt: TGTGCCAGCAGGGAACCCGGGACAGGGTATGGCTACACCTTC
j_gene: TRBJ2-5; abundance: -; d_gene: TRBD2; v_gene: TRBV30; CDR3aa: CAWTGGWETQYF; CDR3nt: TGTGCCTGGACGGGGGGGTGGGAGACCCAGTACTTC
j_gene: TRBJ1-4; abundance: -; d_gene: TRBD1; v_gene: TRBV5-6; CDR3aa: CASSFWTGVGPEKLFF; CDR3nt: TGTGCCAGCAGCTTTTGGACAGGGGTCGGGCCGGAAAAACTGTTTTTT
j_gene: TRBJ1-5; abundance: -; d_gene: TRBD1; v_gene: TRBV19; CDR3aa: CASSTRTGYQPQHF; CDR3nt: TGTGCCAGTAGTACACGGACAGGGTATCAGCCCCAGCATTTT
j_gene: TRBJ2-3; abundance: -; d_gene: TRBD2; v_gene: TRBV9; CDR3aa: CASSVGVVAGSTDTQYF; CDR3nt: TGTGCCAGCAGCGTAGGGGTTGTAGCGGGGAGTACAGATACGCAGTATTTT
j_gene: TRBJ1-1; abundance: few; d_gene: TRBD1; v_gene: TRBV7-9; CDR3aa: CASSYKGDSRWAFF; CDR3nt: TGTGCCAGCAGCTACAAGGGGGACAGCCGGTGGGCTTTCTTT
j_gene: TRBJ2-2; abundance: -; d_gene: -; v_gene: TRBV18; CDR3aa: CASSPGSGMGTGELFF; CDR3nt: TGTGCCAGCTCACCAGGAAGCGGTATGGGCACCGGGGAGCTGTTTTTT
j_gene: TRBJ1-2; abundance: -; d_gene: -; v_gene: TRBV7-9; CDR3aa: CASSLGVSGVYGYTF; CDR3nt: TGTGCCAGCAGCTTAGGCGTTTCAGGGGTCTATGGCTACACCTTC
j_gene: TRBJ1-2; abundance: -; d_gene: TRBD1; v_gene: TRBV18; CDR3aa: CASSPLNPGQEINYGYTF; CDR3nt: TGTGCCAGCTCACCTCTAAACCCGGGACAGGAGATTAACTATGGCTACACCTTC
j_gene: TRBJ1-2; abundance: -; d_gene: TRBD1; v_gene: TRBV25-1; CDR3aa: CASRPGTGDGYTF; CDR3nt: TGTGCCAGCAGGCCCGGGACAGGGGACGGCTACACCTTC
j_gene: TRBJ2-7; abundance: -; d_gene: -; v_gene: TRBV5-8; CDR3aa: CASSPYQDSFYEQYF; CDR3nt: TGTGCCAGCAGCCCGTATCAGGACAGCTTCTACGAGCAGTACTTC
j_gene: TRBJ2-1; abundance: few; d_gene: TRBD2; v_gene: TRBV4-1; CDR3aa: CASRQEGRAGYNEQFF; CDR3nt: TGCGCCAGCAGACAAGAGGGGAGGGCCGGGTACAATGAGCAGTTCTTC
j_gene: TRBJ2-5; abundance: -; d_gene: -; v_gene: TRBV7-7; CDR3aa: CASSLAGRGETQYF; CDR3nt: TGTGCCAGCAGCTTGGCAGGGAGGGGGGAGACCCAGTACTTC